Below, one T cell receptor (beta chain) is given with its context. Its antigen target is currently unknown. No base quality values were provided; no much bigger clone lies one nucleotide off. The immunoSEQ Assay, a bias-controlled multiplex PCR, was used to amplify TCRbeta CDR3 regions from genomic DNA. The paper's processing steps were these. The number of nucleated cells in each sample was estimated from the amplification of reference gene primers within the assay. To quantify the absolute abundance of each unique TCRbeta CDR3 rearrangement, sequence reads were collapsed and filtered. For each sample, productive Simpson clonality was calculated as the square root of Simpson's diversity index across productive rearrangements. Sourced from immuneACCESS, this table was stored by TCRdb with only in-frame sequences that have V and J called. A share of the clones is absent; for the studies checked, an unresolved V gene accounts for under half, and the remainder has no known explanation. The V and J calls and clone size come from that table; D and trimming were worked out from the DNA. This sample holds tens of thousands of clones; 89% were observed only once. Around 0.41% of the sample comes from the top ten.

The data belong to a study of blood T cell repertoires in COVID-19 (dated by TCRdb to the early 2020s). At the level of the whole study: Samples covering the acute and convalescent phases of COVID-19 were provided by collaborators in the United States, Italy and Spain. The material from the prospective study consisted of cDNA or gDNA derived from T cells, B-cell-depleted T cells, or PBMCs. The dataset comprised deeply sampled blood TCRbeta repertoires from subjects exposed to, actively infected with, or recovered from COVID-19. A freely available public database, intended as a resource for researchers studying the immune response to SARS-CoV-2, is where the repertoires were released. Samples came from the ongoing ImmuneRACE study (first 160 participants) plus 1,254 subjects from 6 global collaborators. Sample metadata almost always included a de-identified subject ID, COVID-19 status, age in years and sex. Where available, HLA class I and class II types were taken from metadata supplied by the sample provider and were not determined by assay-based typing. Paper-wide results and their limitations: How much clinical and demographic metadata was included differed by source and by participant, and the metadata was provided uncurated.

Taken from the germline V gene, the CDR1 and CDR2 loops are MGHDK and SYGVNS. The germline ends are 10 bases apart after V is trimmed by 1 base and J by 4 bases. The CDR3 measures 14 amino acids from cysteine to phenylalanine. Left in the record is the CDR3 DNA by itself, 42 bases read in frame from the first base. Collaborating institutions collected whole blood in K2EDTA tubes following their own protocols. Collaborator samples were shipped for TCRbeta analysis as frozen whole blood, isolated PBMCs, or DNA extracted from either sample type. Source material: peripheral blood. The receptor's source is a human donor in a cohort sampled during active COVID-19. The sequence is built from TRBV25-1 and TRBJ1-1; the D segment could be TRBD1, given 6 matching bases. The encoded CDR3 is CASSEWGRGTEAFF. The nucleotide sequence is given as TGTGCCAGCAGTGAATGGGGCAGGGGCACTGAAGCTTTCTTT.